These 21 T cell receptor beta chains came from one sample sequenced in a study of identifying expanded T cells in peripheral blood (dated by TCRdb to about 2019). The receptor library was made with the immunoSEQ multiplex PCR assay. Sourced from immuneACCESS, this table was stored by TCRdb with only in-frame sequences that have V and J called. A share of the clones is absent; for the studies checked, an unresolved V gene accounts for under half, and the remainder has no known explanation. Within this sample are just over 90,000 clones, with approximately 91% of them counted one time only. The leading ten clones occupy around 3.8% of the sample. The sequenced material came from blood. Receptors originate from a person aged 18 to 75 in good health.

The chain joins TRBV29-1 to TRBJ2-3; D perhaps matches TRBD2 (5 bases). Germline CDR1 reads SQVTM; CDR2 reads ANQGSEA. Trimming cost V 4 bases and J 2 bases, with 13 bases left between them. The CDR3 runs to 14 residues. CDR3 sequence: CSVGVAGPTDTQYF. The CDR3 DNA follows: TGCAGCGTTGGGGTGGCGGGTCCCACAGATACGCAGTATTTT.

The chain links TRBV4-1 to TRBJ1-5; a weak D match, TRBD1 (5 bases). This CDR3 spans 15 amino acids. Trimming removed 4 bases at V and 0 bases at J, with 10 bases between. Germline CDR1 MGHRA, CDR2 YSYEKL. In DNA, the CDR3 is TGCGCCAGCAGCCCGCATGGGGGTAGCAATCAGCCCCAGCATTTT. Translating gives CASSPHGGSNQPQHF.

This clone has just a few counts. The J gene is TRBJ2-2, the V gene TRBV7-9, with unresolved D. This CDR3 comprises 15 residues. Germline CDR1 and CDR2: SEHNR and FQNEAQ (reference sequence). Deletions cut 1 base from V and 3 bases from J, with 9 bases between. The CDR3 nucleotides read TGTGCCAGCAGCTTAGATCATACGTACACCGGGGAGCTGTTTTTT. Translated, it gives CASSLDHTYTGELFF.

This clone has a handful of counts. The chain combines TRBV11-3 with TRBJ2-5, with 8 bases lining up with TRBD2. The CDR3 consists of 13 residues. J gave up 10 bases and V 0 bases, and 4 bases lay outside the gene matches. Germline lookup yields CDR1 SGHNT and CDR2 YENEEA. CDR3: CASSLEPRGDQYF. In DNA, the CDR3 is TGTGCCAGCAGCTTAGAGCCGCGGGGGGACCAGTACTTC.

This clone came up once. The CDR3 DNA reads TGTGCCAGCAGCTTGGATCAGAACACCGGGGAGCTGTTTTTT. Translated: CASSLDQNTGELFF. The V call is TRBV5-4, the J call TRBJ2-2; D is ambiguous. CDR1 and CDR2 from the germline V gene are SGHNT and YYREEE (reference sequence). V was cut by 0 bases and J by 1 base, with 4 bases left in between. This CDR3 region has 14 residues. Based on the CDR3 plus reference TRBV5-4 and TRBJ2-2, the full variable domain is ETGVTQSPTHLIKTRGQQVTLRCSSQSGHNTVSWYQQALGQGPQFIFQYYREEENGRGNFPPRFSGLQFPNYSSELNVNALELDDSALYLCASSLDQNTGELFFGEGSRLTVL.

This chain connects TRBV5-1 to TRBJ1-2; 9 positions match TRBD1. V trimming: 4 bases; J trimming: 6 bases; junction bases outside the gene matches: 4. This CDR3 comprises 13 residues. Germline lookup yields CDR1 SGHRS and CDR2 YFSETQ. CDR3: CASSPGTGNGYTF. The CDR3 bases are TGCGCCAGCAGCCCCGGGACAGGGAATGGCTACACCTTC.

The CDR3 reads CASSPSGLAGGQETQYF. The CDR3, as DNA: TGTGCCAGCAGTCCCTCCGGACTAGCGGGAGGACAAGAGACCCAGTACTTC. The chain employs TRBV27 and TRBJ2-5; TRBD2 matches at 14 bases. Germline CDR1 reads MNHEY; CDR2 reads SMNVEV (reference sequence). Losses at the gene ends were 5 bases for V and 2 bases for J; bases not matched to a gene: 7. The CDR3 loop spans 17 amino acids.

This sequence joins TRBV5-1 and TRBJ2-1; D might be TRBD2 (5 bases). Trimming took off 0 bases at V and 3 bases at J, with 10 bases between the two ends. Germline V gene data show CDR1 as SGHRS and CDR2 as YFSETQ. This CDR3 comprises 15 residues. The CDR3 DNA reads TGCGCCAGCAGCTTGGCGCTAGGGAGCTACAATGAGCAGTTCTTC. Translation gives CASSLALGSYNEQFF.

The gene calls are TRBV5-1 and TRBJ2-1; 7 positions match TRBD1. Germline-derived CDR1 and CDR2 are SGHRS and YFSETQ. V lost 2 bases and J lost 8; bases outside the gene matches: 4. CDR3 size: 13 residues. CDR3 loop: CASSFNRGDEQFF. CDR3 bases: TGCGCCAGCAGCTTCAACAGGGGTGATGAGCAGTTCTTC.

The CDR3 sequence is CASSPGGYEQYF. In DNA, the CDR3 is TGTGCCAGCAGCCCTGGTGGCTACGAGCAGTACTTC. The chain combines TRBV5-5 with TRBJ2-7; D is undetermined. The V end lost 4 bases, the J end lost 3 bases, and 8 bases lay between the germline ends. In germline, CDR1 is SGHKS, CDR2 YYEKEE (reference sequence). The length of the CDR3 is 12 residues. Drawing the rest from reference TRBV5-5 and TRBJ2-7, the complete variable domain is DAGVTQSPTHLIKTRGQQVTLRCSPISGHKSVSWYQQVLGQGPQFIFQYYEKEERGRGNFPDRFSARQFPNYSSELNVNALLLGDSALYLCASSPGGYEQYFGPGTRLTVT.

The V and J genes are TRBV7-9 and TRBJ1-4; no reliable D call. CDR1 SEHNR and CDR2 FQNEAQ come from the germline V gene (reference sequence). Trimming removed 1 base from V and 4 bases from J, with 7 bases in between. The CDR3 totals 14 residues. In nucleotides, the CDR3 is TGTGCCAGCAGCTTAGTACGGGTTAATGAAAAACTGTTTTTT. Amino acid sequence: CASSLVRVNEKLFF. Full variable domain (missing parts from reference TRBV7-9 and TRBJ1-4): DTGVSQNPRHKITKRGQNVTFRCDPISEHNRLYWYRQTLGQGPEFLTYFQNEAQLEKSRLLSDRFSAERPKGSFSTLEIQRTEQGDSAMYLCASSLVRVNEKLFFGSGTQLSVL.

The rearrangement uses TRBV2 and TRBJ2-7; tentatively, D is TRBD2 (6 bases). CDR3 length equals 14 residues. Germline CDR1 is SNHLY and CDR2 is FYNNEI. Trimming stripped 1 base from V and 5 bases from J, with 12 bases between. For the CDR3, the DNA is TGTGCCAGCAGTGAAGAGAGGGTAGCGGACGAGCAGTACTTC. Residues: CASSEERVADEQYF.

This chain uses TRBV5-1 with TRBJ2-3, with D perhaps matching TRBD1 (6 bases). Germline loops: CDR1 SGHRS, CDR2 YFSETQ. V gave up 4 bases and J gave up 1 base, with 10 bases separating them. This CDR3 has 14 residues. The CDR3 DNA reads TGCGCCAGCAGCCCGCGACAGGGCACAGATACGCAGTATTTT. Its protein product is CASSPRQGTDTQYF.

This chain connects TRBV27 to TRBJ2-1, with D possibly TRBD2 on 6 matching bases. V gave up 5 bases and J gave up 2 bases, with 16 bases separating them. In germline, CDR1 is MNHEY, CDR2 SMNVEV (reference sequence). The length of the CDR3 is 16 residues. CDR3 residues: CASSPSGLNPYNEQFF. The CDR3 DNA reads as TGTGCCAGCAGTCCCTCTGGACTAAACCCCTACAATGAGCAGTTCTTC.

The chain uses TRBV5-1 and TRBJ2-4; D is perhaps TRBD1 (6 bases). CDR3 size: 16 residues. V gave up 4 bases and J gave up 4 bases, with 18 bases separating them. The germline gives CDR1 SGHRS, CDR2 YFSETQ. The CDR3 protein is CASSAEQGRGKNIQYF. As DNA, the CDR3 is TGCGCCAGCAGCGCCGAACAGGGACGGGGAAAAAACATTCAGTACTTC.

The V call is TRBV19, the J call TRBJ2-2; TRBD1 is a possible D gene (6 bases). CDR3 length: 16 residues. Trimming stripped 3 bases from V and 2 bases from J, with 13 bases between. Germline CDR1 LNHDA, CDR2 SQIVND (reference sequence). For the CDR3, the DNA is TGTGCCAGTAGTATGGTCCCGGGACAAAACACCGGGGAGCTGTTTTTT. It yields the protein CASSMVPGQNTGELFF. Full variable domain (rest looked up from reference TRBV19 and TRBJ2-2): DGGITQSPKYLFRKEGQNVTLSCEQNLNHDAMYWYRQDPGQGLRLIYYSQIVNDFQKGDIAEGYSVSREKKESFPLTVTSAQKNPTAFYLCASSMVPGQNTGELFFGEGSRLTVL.

DNA for the CDR3: TGCAGCGCTGTGCGGGGGGTGGATGAGAATGAGCAGTTCTTC. Residues: CSAVRGVDENEQFF. The chain has TRBV29-1 and TRBJ2-1; 8 bases match TRBD2. Germline trimming cut 7 bases from V and 7 bases from J; bases unmatched to any gene: 12. The germline CDR1 and CDR2 sequences are SQVTM and ANQGSEA. The CDR3 has 14 residues.

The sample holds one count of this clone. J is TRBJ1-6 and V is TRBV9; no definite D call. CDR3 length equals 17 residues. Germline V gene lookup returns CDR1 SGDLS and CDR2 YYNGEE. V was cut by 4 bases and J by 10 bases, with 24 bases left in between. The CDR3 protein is CASSPHVGRLENSPLHF. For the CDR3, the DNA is TGTGCCAGCAGCCCCCATGTAGGTCGACTTGAGAACTCACCCCTCCACTTT. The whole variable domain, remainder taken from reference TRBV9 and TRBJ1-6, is DSGVTQTPKHLITATGQRVTLRCSPRSGDLSVYWYQQSLDQGLQFLIQYYNGEERAKGNILERFSAQQFPDLHSELNLSSLELGDSALYFCASSPHVGRLENSPLHFGNGTRLTVT.

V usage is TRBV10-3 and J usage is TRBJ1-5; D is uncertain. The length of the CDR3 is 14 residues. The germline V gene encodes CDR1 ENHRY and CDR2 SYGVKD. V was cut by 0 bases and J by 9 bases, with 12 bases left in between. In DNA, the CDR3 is TGTGCCATCAGTGAGTCAGTACGGGGTGGGCCCCAGCATTTT. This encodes CAISESVRGGPQHF.

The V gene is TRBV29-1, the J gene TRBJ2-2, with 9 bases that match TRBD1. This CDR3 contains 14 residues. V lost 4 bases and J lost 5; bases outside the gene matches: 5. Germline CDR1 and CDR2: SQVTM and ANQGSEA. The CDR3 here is CSVGDRVRTGELFF. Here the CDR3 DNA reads TGCAGCGTTGGGGACAGGGTGAGAACCGGGGAGCTGTTTTTT.

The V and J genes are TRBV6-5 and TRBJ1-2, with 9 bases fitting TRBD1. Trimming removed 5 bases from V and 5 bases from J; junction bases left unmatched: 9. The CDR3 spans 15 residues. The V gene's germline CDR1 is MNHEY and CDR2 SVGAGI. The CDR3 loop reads CASSTGQGKWYGYTF. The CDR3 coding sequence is TGTGCCAGCAGTACCGGACAGGGGAAATGGTATGGCTACACCTTC.